The present entry profiles one T cell receptor beta chain with its context. Its target is unknown. The V gene lost 6 bases and the J gene lost 1 base, with 13 bases spanning the gap. CDR3 size: 14 residues. CDR1 is MNHEY, CDR2 SMNVEV, per germline (reference sequence). Libraries were prepared by immunoSEQ multiplex PCR; TCRdb keeps only in-frame clonotypes and omits some of them. This sample carries 350,000 to 400,000 clones, approximately 91% of them seen once, and the ten largest clones take approximately 3.7%. The data were taken from a study of Ad26.COV2.S vaccination and SARS-CoV-2 variants. Study as a whole: Of the COV1001 trial arms, the Ad26.COV2.S arm included the donor. The vaccine Ad26.COV2.S was put into the muscle once, or twice with 56 days between. Notes on the study in general: Analyses of TCR breadth and depth may have underestimated total T cell responses.

This sample's treatment: about 20 received Ad26.COV2.S at low or high dose, single or two shots; several received placebo; per-sample allocation not given. At day 63 after the first vaccine or placebo injection, samples were drawn. This sequence joins TRBV27 and TRBJ2-7; tentatively, D is TRBD2 (6 bases). The sequenced sample was peripheral blood, obtained in a trial of Ad26.COV2.S vaccine versus placebo. This receptor was obtained from a person aged 18-60 years who received the Ad26.COV2.S COVID-19 vaccine or a placebo. The CDR3 is CASSWDSNSYEQYF. CDR3 DNA sequence: TGTGCCAGCAGCTGGGACTCAAATTCCTACGAGCAGTACTTC.